The sequence of this T cell receptor beta chain was determined in a study of blood T cell repertoires in COVID-19. Study-level information: Italy, Spain and the United States were the sources of the convalescent and acute COVID-19 samples. The analysed material was cDNA or gDNA that came from T cells, B-cell-depleted T cells, or PBMCs.

Assignment of participants to cohorts was predicated upon participant-reported clinical history. For recovered donors of Cohort 3, there were two negative PCRs, clearance, or symptom resolution. The V gene end was trimmed by 4 bases and the J gene end by 0 bases; junction bases not matched to a gene: 11. The CDR3 consists of 18 residues. The germline V gene has CDR1 SGHRS and CDR2 YFSETQ. Sequencing was performed with immunoSEQ multiplex PCR; in TCRdb, only in-frame clones are kept and a portion is missing. The sample comprises roughly 500,000 clones, 85% to 90% of which are singletons, and about 1.7% rests with the top ten.

The chain links TRBV5-1 to TRBJ1-5; 9 nucleotides line up with TRBD1. This sequence was found in a middle-aged woman who had recovered from COVID-19. The sample taken for sequencing was PBMCs or T cells enriched from blood (not recorded which). The CDR3 DNA follows: TGCGCCAGCAGCCCCGGGACAGGGACCCGATATAGCAATCAGCCCCAGCATTTT. As protein: CASSPGTGTRYSNQPQHF.